The sequence of this TCR beta chain was determined in a study of T cells after yellow fever vaccination. Looking at the study overall: Preparing low-cell-number fractions relied on SMART-Seq v4 Ultra Low Input.

This clonotype appeared a few times. The target antigen is unknown. TCRdb called the 5' RACE reads again in MiXCR, with one record for every CDR3 protein. The table records about 320,000 distinct CDR3 sequences, around 11% of them present only once. The CDR3 has 16 amino acids. The V and J ends lost 1 base and 1 base respectively, with 13 bases between them. CDR1 is LGHDT, CDR2 YNNKEL, per germline (reference sequence). Overall study results and limits: Within FACS-sorted repertoires, abundant clonotypes contaminating from the bulk population could be present.

This clonotype originated in a man younger than 35 who received the YFV17D yellow fever vaccine. V and J are TRBV3-1 and TRBJ2-5, with D uncertain. The sample consisted of CD4+ T cells sorted from PBMCs, taken 45 days after the yellow fever booster vaccination. The DNA of the CDR3 is TGTGCCAGCAGCCAAGCAATGGGAACAATCCAAGAGACCCAGTACTTC. Amino acids: CASSQAMGTIQETQYF.